Each of the 23 T cell receptor beta chains below was sequenced from the same sample in a study of spatial heterogeneity in lung cancer. In TCRdb, the 5' RACE reads were re-called with MiXCR into one record per CDR3 protein. The table lists about 44,000 distinct CDR3 sequences, roughly 13% of them singletons. Indicated time point: sample taken at primary tumor resection. Extraction of whole RNA from tumor, nontumor lung or frozen PBMC preceded unsorted sequencing. The sequencing here drew on PBMCs, taken at surgery. The receptors come from a male donor with early-stage non-small cell lung cancer.

This sequence joins TRBV20-1 and TRBJ2-7; 9 bases align to TRBD2. J was trimmed by 1 base and V by 0 bases; bases with no gene match: 4. Germline V lookup: CDR1 DFQATT, CDR2 SNEGSKA (reference sequence). The CDR3 loop spans 15 amino acids. The CDR3 loop is CSARDLTSGSYEQYF. Here the CDR3 DNA reads TGCAGTGCTAGAGATCTGACTAGCGGTTCCTACGAGCAGTACTTC.

This clonotype has a count of ten or more. The chain uses TRBV5-5 and TRBJ1-5, with 7 nucleotides matching TRBD1. The CDR3 is made up of 16 amino acids. Germline-derived CDR1 and CDR2 are SGHKS and YYEKEE (reference sequence). The V segment lost 2 bases and the J segment 2 bases; nucleotides outside the gene matches: 7. The CDR3 bases are TGTGCCAGCAGCTTAAAAGGGGGCATCGGCAATCAGCCCCAGCATTTT. Translated: CASSLKGGIGNQPQHF.

This rearrangement joins TRBV5-1 to TRBJ2-5; 7 positions agree with TRBD1. The germline V gene encodes CDR1 SGHRS and CDR2 YFSETQ. The V gene end was trimmed by 10 bases and the J gene end by 2 bases; junction bases not matched to a gene: 8. This CDR3 comprises 13 residues. In DNA form, the CDR3 reads TGCGCCTGCCGCCGCAGGGGGCAAGAGACCCAGTACTTC. Protein: CACRRRGQETQYF.

This clonotype was recorded at least ten times. The rearrangement links TRBV12-3 or TRBV12-4 to TRBJ2-7; 7 bases are shared with TRBD1. V trimming: 2 bases; J trimming: 2 bases; junction bases outside the gene matches: 3. The CDR3 contains 14 residues. CDR3 protein: CASSLLDRTYEQYF. CDR3 sequence (DNA): TGTGCCAGCAGTTTATTGGACAGGACCTACGAGCAGTACTTC.

This chain connects TRBV20-1 to TRBJ2-2; D uncertain. This CDR3 has 13 amino acids. Trimming took 6 bases from V and 2 from J, leaving 10 bases between them. CDR1 and CDR2 from the germline V gene are DFQATT and SNEGSKA (reference sequence). The CDR3 loop is CSANDGNTGELFF. The CDR3 nucleotides read TGCAGTGCAAACGACGGTAACACCGGGGAGCTGTTTTTT.

V gene TRBV5-1 combines with J gene TRBJ2-5; tentatively, D is TRBD1 (5 bases). The CDR3 runs to 16 residues. V lost 3 bases and J lost 0, with 15 bases in between. CDR1 and CDR2 from the germline V gene are SGHRS and YFSETQ. The CDR3: CASSSGGKGYQETQYF. Written as DNA, the CDR3 is TGCGCCAGCAGCTCGGGCGGTAAGGGGTACCAAGAGACCCAGTACTTC.

The J gene is TRBJ2-2, the V gene TRBV29-1; D unclear. The CDR3 sequence is 12 residues long. The V end was cut by 7 bases, the J end by 5 bases, with 11 bases between. Germline V lookup: CDR1 SQVTM, CDR2 ANQGSEA. This CDR3 is CSGVLATGELFF. The CDR3 region has the DNA TGCAGCGGTGTGTTGGCGACCGGGGAGCTGTTTTTT.

This clonotype was observed a handful of times. The chain combines TRBV7-6 with TRBJ2-7; no firm D call. This CDR3 is 14 amino acids long. V lost 1 base, J lost 3 bases, and 10 bases lay in between. CDR1 is SGHVS and CDR2 is FNYEAQ in the germline V gene. The CDR3 loop reads CASSLVGRSYEQYF. The CDR3 DNA sequence: TGTGCCAGCAGCTTAGTGGGCAGGAGCTACGAGCAGTACTTC.

The chain employs TRBV4-2 and TRBJ2-3; TRBD2 aligns across 7 bases. The CDR3 loop spans 17 amino acids. Germline V lookup: CDR1 LGHNA, CDR2 YNFKEQ. V was pared by 4 bases and J by 3 bases, with 13 bases of the junction left unmatched. The CDR3 sequence: CASSPTALAGETDTQYF. DNA of the CDR3: TGTGCCAGCAGCCCGACCGCCTTGGCGGGAGAAACAGATACGCAGTATTTT.

The table lists this clonotype with a few counts. This sequence joins TRBV12-3 or TRBV12-4 and TRBJ2-4, with 7 nucleotides matching TRBD2. Trimming removed 7 bases from V and 8 bases from J; junction bases left unmatched: 8. CDR3 length: 13 residues. The CDR3 DNA reads as TGTGCCAGCACGGGGGGATCGAGGGACATTCAGTACTTC. Residues: CASTGGSRDIQYF.

In this sample, this clonotype turned up many times. The genes are TRBV27 and TRBJ2-5; 13 bases agree with TRBD2. CDR1 is MNHEY, CDR2 SMNVEV, per germline (reference sequence). The CDR3 spans 18 residues. V lost 6 bases to trimming and J lost 2 bases; unmatched junction nucleotides: 12. The CDR3 DNA reads TGTGCCAGCAGCAAGGGACTAGCGGGGATAAGCCCGCAAGAGACCCAGTACTTC. Translation gives CASSKGLAGISPQETQYF.

This clonotype was picked up a small number of times. The V and J genes are TRBV20-1 and TRBJ2-3; D remains ambiguous. The length of the CDR3 is 14 residues. Germline V gene data show CDR1 as DFQATT and CDR2 as SNEGSKA (reference sequence). With 0 bases removed from V and 3 bases from J, the gap between germline ends came to 10 bases. The CDR3 nucleotides read TGCAGTGCTAGAGATTGGATGTATACAGATACGCAGTATTTT. This gives the protein CSARDWMYTDTQYF.

The V gene is TRBV7-8, the J gene TRBJ1-4; D gene ambiguous. Trimming cost V 2 bases and J 0 bases, with 10 bases left between them. The CDR3 is made up of 16 amino acids. Germline V gene lookup returns CDR1 SGHVS and CDR2 FQNEAQ. CDR3 sequence (DNA): TGTGCCAGCAGCTTAAACGTCCTTGCAACTAATGAAAAACTGTTTTTT. Its translation is CASSLNVLATNEKLFF.

This clonotype was detected only once. A much larger clone differs by one base, so this may be a read error. This chain connects TRBV7-8 to TRBJ2-3; no clear D. Trimming left V 5 bases short and J 8 bases short, with 14 bases between. Germline V lookup: CDR1 SGHVS, CDR2 FQNEAQ. This CDR3 is built from 13 residues. CDR3 nucleotide sequence: TGTGCCAGCAGCCCGGACCGTTCAGGTACGCAGTATTTT. This sequence encodes CASSPDRSGTQYF.

This clonotype turned up a few times. This chain connects TRBV7-2 to TRBJ2-5, with 7 positions matching TRBD1. V gave up 3 bases and J gave up 5 bases; unmatched junction bases: 3. The CDR3 consists of 13 residues. Germline loops: CDR1 SGHTA, CDR2 FQGNSA. CDR3 residues: CASSFDRAETQYF. CDR3 in DNA: TGTGCCAGCAGCTTCGACAGGGCTGAGACCCAGTACTTC.

The rearrangement uses TRBV5-1 and TRBJ1-2; D unclear. Germline CDR1 reads SGHRS; CDR2 reads YFSETQ. CDR3 length: 14 residues. Trimming removed 0 bases at V and 0 bases at J, with 6 bases between. CDR3 bases: TGCGCCAGCAGCTTGGGGCCCTCTAACTATGGCTACACCTTC. The encoded protein is CASSLGPSNYGYTF. Full variable domain (outside the CDR3, taken from reference TRBV5-1 and TRBJ1-2): KAGVTQTPRYLIKTRGQQVTLSCSPISGHRSVSWYQQTPGQGLQFLFEYFSETQRNKGNFPGRFSGRQFSNSRSEMNVSTLELGDSALYLCASSLGPSNYGYTFGSGTRLTVV.

This sequence joins TRBV12-2 and TRBJ1-2; the table calls TRBD1, which could not be checked here. TRBV12-2 is a listed pseudogene. The CDR3 has 18 amino acids. The CDR3 DNA is TGTGCAAGTCGCTTATCCCGGACAGGGGCCCGATATAACTATGGCTACACCTTC. The encoded protein is CASRLSRTGARYNYGYTF.

V is TRBV5-1 and J is TRBJ2-1, with D possibly being TRBD1 (5 bases). The germline V and J ends were trimmed by 1 base and 1 base, with 6 bases remaining between them. CDR1 and CDR2 (germline): SGHRS, YFSETQ. There are 14 residues in the CDR3. DNA for the CDR3: TGCGCCAGCAGCTTGAGACAGTCCTACAATGAGCAGTTCTTC. It is translated as CASSLRQSYNEQFF.

Ten or more counts support this clonotype. The J gene is TRBJ2-5, the V gene TRBV5-1; D is possibly TRBD1 (5 bases). V was trimmed by 4 bases and J by 1 base, leaving 14 bases between them. CDR1 and CDR2 from the germline V gene are SGHRS and YFSETQ. The CDR3 is made up of 15 amino acids. The CDR3 is CASSHWIRAQETQYF. In DNA, the CDR3 is TGCGCCAGCAGCCATTGGATCAGGGCCCAAGAGACCCAGTACTTC.

This chain links TRBV12-3 or TRBV12-4 with TRBJ2-2, with D tentatively TRBD1 (6 bases). Trimming pared 6 bases from V and 0 bases from J, leaving 8 bases between. The CDR3 loop spans 14 amino acids. CDR3 protein: CASRDRTNTGELFF. As DNA, the CDR3 is TGTGCCAGCAGAGACAGGACGAACACCGGGGAGCTGTTTTTT.

This clonotype was seen more than once but under ten times. V is TRBV12-3 or TRBV12-4 and J is TRBJ2-4; 7 nucleotides line up with TRBD1. The CDR3 covers 14 residues. Germline trimming cut 6 bases from V and 13 bases from J; bases unmatched to any gene: 15. The CDR3 DNA follows: TGTGCCAGCAGCCCGAATGGGAAACCGGGACAGCAGTACTTC. Amino acid sequence: CASSPNGKPGQQYF.

This clonotype has a count of ten or more. The gene calls are TRBV27 and TRBJ2-7, with 9 bases fitting TRBD1. After removal of 7 bases from V and 2 bases from J, the junction contained 3 bases not matched to a gene. CDR1 MNHEY and CDR2 SMNVEV come from the germline V gene (reference sequence). This CDR3 is 13 amino acids long. In nucleotides, the CDR3 is TGTGCCAGCACGGGACAGGGAGCCTACGAGCAGTACTTC. Translation gives CASTGQGAYEQYF.

A few counts support this clonotype. The V and J genes are TRBV5-1 and TRBJ2-7; either TRBD1 or TRBD2 may supply D (5 bases each). V gave up 4 bases and J gave up 5 bases, with 16 bases separating them. The CDR3 extends over 14 amino acids. CDR1 and CDR2 (germline): SGHRS, YFSETQ. CDR3 DNA: TGCGCCAGCAGCCATACGGGGCCAGAACACGAGCAGTACTTC. It codes for CASSHTGPEHEQYF.